Below, 11 T cell receptor beta chains from the same sample are listed, as sequenced in a study of cytomegalovirus exposure and HLA in healthy donors. Primers included in the PCR were 60 Vbeta and 13 Jbeta primers. The assay was immunoSEQ multiplex PCR, and TCRdb's table has in-frame clones only and misses some. Of about 93,000 clones listed, over 60% are singletons. The specimen sequenced was PBMCs. Source of these receptors: a boy younger than 18 in good health and CMV-seropositive.

The CDR3 region is CSVEEGAVTQYF. The DNA of the CDR3 is TGCAGCGTTGAGGAGGGGGCTGTTACCCAGTACTTC. The chain employs TRBV29-1 and TRBJ2-5; D may be TRBD1 (7 bases). Germline V gene data show CDR1 as SQVTM and CDR2 as ANQGSEA. The V and J ends lost 3 bases and 8 bases respectively, with 13 bases between them. The CDR3 spans 12 residues.

This sequence joins TRBV30 and TRBJ2-7, with 10 bases aligning to TRBD1. V shed 5 bases, J shed 4 bases, and the junction held 5 bases outside the gene matches. The CDR3 is made up of 13 amino acids. Germline V gives CDR1 GTSNPN, CDR2 SVGIG (reference sequence). Here the CDR3 reads CAWETGGTYEQYF. CDR3 in DNA: TGTGCCTGGGAGACAGGGGGCACGTACGAGCAGTACTTC.

CDR3 bases: TGTGCCAGCAGCTGGACCGGGACTAGCAGAACAGATACGCAGTATTTT. Amino acid sequence: CASSWTGTSRTDTQYF. The chain carries TRBV5-6 and TRBJ2-3; 9 positions match TRBD2. The junction had 8 bases not matched to a gene; V was cut back by 3 bases and J by 3 bases. This CDR3 spans 16 amino acids. The germline V gene encodes CDR1 SGHDT and CDR2 YYEEEE.

This chain links TRBV6-1 with TRBJ2-7; 9 positions agree with TRBD1. Germline values: CDR1 MNHNS, CDR2 SASEGT. Unmatched junction bases numbered 11, after V lost 2 bases and J lost 6 bases. The CDR3 covers 16 residues. This chain's CDR3 is CASSESTGGGSGEQYF. DNA of the CDR3: TGTGCCAGCAGTGAATCGACAGGGGGAGGTTCTGGCGAGCAGTACTTC.

This clone has a single count. The V and J genes are TRBV5-1 and TRBJ1-2; TRBD1 matches 9 bases. Per germline, CDR1 SGHRS and CDR2 YFSETQ. Unmatched junction bases numbered 7, after V lost 4 bases and J lost 3 bases. This CDR3 is 15 amino acids long. The CDR3 here is CASSGPTGGDYGYTF. The CDR3 DNA sequence: TGCGCCAGCAGCGGGCCGACAGGGGGGGACTATGGCTACACCTTC.

Turning to this clone: The same CDR3 can be traced to other DNA sequences in this sample. The V and J genes are TRBV29-1 and TRBJ1-2; D is undetermined. The germline gives CDR1 SQVTM, CDR2 ANQGSEA. V gave up 3 bases and J gave up 2 bases, with 7 bases separating them. The CDR3 runs 12 residues. The CDR3 DNA is TGCAGCGTTGAGACGGGGAACTATGGCTACACCTTC. Translation: CSVETGNYGYTF.

The genes are TRBV7-9 and TRBJ2-3, with 7 bases aligning to TRBD2. This CDR3 is built from 18 residues. The junction had 14 bases not matched to a gene; V was cut back by 5 bases and J by 0 bases. CDR1 and CDR2 (germline): SEHNR, FQNEAQ (reference sequence). Here the CDR3 reads CASSIKKLLAPSTDTQYF. CDR3 in DNA: TGTGCCAGCAGCATTAAGAAACTACTAGCGCCGAGCACAGATACGCAGTATTTT. The full variable domain, in which reference TRBV7-9 and TRBJ2-3 provide the parts outside the CDR3, is DTGVSQNPRHKITKRGQNVTFRCDPISEHNRLYWYRQTLGQGPEFLTYFQNEAQLEKSRLLSDRFSAERPKGSFSTLEIQRTEQGDSAMYLCASSIKKLLAPSTDTQYFGPGTRLTVL.

The chain recombines TRBV25-1 with TRBJ2-1; D is undetermined. The V end was cut by 11 bases, the J end by 5 bases, with 10 bases between. CDR1 MGHDK and CDR2 SYGVNS come from the germline V gene. This CDR3 has 11 residues. The CDR3 bases are TGTGCCGCTAATGTGAACAATGAGCAGTTCTTC. Protein product: CAANVNNEQFF. The full variable domain, in which reference TRBV25-1 and TRBJ2-1 provide the parts outside the CDR3, is EADIYQTPRYLVIGTGKKITLECSQTMGHDKMYWYQQDPGMELHLIHYSYGVNSTEKGDLSSESTVSRIRTEHFPLTLESARPSHTSQYLCAANVNNEQFFGPGTRLTVL.

V usage is TRBV19 and J usage is TRBJ2-5, with unresolved D. The CDR3 runs to 14 residues. Germline V CDR1 and CDR2: LNHDA, SQIVND (reference sequence). V shed 0 bases and J shed 2 bases, with 7 bases lying between them. The CDR3 loop is CASSIDRLQETQYF. The CDR3 DNA follows: TGTGCCAGTAGTATAGATAGATTACAAGAGACCCAGTACTTC.

V usage is TRBV7-9 and J usage is TRBJ2-5, with 8 bases that match TRBD1. V shed 1 base, J shed 5 bases, and the junction held 9 bases outside the gene matches. This CDR3 is 16 amino acids long. From germline, CDR1 is SEHNR and CDR2 FQNEAQ (reference sequence). CDR3 amino acids: CASSLGAWTGRETQYF. DNA for the CDR3: TGTGCCAGCAGCTTAGGGGCGTGGACAGGGCGGGAGACCCAGTACTTC.

This chain joins TRBV29-1 and TRBJ2-1; D is unresolved. The V and J ends lost 0 bases and 4 bases respectively, with 16 bases between them. CDR1 and CDR2 (germline): SQVTM, ANQGSEA. The CDR3 runs to 16 residues. As DNA, the CDR3 is TGCAGCGTTGAAGATCCGCGGCAGAGCTTTTACAATGAGCAGTTCTTC. Residues: CSVEDPRQSFYNEQFF.